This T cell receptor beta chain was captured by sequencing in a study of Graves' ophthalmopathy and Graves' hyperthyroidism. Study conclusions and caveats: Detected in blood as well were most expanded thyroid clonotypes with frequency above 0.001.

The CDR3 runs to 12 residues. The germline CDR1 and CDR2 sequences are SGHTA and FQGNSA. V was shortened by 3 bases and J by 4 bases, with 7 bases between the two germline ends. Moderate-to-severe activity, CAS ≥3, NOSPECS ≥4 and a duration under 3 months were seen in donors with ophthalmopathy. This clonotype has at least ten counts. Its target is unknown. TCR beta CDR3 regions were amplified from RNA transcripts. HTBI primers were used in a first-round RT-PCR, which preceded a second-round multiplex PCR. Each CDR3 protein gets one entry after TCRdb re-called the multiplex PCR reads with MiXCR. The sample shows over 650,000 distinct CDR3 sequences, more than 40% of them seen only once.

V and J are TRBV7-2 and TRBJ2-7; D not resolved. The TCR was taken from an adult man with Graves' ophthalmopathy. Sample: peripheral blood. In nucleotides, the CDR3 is TGTGCCAGCAGCTTGACGTTTTACGAGCAGTACTTC. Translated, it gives CASSLTFYEQYF.